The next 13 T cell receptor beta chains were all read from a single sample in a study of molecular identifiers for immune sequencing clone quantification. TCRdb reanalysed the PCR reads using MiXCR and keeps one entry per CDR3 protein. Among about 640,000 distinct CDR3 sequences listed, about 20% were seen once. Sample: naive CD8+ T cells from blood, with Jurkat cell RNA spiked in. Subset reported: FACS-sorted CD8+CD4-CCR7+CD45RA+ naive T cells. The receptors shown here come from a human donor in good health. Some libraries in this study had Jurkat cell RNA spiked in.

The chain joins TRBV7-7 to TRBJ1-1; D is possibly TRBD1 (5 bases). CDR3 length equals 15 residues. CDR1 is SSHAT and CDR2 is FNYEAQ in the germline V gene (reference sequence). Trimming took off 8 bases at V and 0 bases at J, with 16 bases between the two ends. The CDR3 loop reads CASGPPTDMNTEAFF. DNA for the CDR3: TGTGCCAGCGGCCCTCCGACAGACATGAACACTGAAGCTTTCTTT.

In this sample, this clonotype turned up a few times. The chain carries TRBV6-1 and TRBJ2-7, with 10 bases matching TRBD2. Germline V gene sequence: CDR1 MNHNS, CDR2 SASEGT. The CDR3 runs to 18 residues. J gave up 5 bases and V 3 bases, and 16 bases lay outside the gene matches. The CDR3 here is CASSDFLRAGGLMNEQYF. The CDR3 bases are TGTGCCAGCAGTGATTTTTTAAGAGCGGGAGGGCTGATGAACGAGCAGTACTTC.

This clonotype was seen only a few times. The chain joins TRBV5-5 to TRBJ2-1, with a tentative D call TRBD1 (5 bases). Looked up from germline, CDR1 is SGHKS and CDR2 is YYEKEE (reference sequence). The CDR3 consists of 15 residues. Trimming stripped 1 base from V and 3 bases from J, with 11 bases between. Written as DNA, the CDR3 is TGTGCCAGCAGCTTGACCAGGGCCCTCTACAATGAGCAGTTCTTC. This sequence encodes CASSLTRALYNEQFF.

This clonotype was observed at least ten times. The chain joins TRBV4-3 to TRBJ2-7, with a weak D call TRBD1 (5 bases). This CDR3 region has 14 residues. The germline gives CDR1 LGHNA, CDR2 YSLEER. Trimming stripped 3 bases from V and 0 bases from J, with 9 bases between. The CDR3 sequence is CASSHVRGSYEQYF. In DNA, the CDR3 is TGCGCCAGCAGCCACGTTAGGGGCTCCTACGAGCAGTACTTC.

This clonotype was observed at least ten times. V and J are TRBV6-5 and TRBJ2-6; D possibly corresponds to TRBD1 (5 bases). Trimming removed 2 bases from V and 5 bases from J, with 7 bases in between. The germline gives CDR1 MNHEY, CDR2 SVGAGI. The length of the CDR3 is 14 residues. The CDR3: CASSYRGRANVLTF. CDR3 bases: TGTGCCAGCAGTTACAGGGGTAGGGCCAACGTCCTGACTTTC.

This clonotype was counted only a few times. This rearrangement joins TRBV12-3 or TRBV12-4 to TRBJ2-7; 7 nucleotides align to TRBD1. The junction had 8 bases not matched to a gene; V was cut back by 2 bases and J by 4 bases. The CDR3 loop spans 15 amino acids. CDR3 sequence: CASSLPGQTRYEQYF. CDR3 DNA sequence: TGTGCCAGCAGTTTACCGGGACAGACAAGGTACGAGCAGTACTTC.

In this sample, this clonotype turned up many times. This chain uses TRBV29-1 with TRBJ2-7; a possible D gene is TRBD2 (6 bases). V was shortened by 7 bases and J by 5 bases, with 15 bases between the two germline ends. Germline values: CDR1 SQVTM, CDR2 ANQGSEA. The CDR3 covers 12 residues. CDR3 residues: CSAGGAVDEQYF. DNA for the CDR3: TGCAGCGCTGGCGGGGCTGTAGACGAGCAGTACTTC.

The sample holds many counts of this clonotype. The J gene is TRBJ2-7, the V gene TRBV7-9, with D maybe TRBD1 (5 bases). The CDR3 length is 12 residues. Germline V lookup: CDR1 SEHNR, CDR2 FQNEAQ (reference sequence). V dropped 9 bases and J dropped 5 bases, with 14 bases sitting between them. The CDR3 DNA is TGTGCCAGTGGGCACAGGTTTAACGAGCAGTACTTC. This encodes CASGHRFNEQYF.

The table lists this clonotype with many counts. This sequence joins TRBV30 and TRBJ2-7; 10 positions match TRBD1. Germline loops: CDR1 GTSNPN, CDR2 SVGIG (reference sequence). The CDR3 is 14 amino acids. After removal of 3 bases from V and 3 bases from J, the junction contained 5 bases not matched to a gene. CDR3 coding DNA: TGTGCCTGGAGAATTGGGACAGGGGACTACGAGCAGTACTTC. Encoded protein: CAWRIGTGDYEQYF.

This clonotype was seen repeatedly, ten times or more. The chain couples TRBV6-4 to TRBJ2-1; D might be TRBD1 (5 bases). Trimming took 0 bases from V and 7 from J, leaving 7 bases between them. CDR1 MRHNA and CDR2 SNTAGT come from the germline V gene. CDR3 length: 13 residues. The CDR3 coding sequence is TGTGCCAGCAGTGACTCATCAGGGAATGAGCAGTTCTTC. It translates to CASSDSSGNEQFF.

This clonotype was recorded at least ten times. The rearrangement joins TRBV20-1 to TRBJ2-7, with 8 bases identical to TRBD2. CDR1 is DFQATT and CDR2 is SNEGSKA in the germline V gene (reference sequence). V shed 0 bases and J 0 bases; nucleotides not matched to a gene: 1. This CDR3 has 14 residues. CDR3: CSARDSGNSYEQYF. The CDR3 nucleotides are TGCAGTGCTAGAGATAGCGGGAACTCCTACGAGCAGTACTTC.

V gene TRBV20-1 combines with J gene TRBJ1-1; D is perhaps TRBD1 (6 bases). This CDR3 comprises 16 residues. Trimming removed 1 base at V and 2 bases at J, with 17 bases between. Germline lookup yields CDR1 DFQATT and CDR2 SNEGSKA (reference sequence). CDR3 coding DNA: TGCAGTGCTAGAGTGTTTGGGGACATAATCAACACTGAAGCTTTCTTT. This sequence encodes CSARVFGDIINTEAFF.

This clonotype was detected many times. The CDR3: CASSLALPYEQYF. The DNA for the CDR3 is TGTGCCAGCAGCCTAGCCCTTCCCTACGAGCAGTACTTC. The chain joins TRBV6-5 to TRBJ2-7; a weak D match, TRBD2 (5 bases). The V end lost 6 bases, the J end lost 2 bases, and 11 bases lay between the germline ends. Germline V CDR1 and CDR2: MNHEY, SVGAGI. This CDR3 contains 13 residues.